The TCR beta chain under discussion was sequenced for a study of blood T cell repertoires in COVID-19. CDR3 size: 17 residues. Germline values: CDR1 MNHNS, CDR2 SASEGT. V dropped 0 bases and J dropped 9 bases, with 23 bases sitting between them. Assay used: immunoSEQ multiplex PCR; TCRdb lists only in-frame clones, some missing. The repertoire holds roughly 30,000 clones, almost 85% seen once, with 9% to 10% in the top ten. The chain employs TRBV6-1 and TRBJ1-1; possibly TRBD1 for D (5 bases). The TCR sequence derives from an elderly man with active COVID-19. Sequencing was carried out using peripheral blood. CDR3 sequence: CASSEAVPGSGGRQAFF. The DNA of the CDR3 is TGTGCCAGCAGTGAAGCCGTACCCGGGTCGGGGGGACGCCAAGCTTTCTTT.